This record covers a single T cell receptor (beta chain). Its target is unknown. Per the germline V gene, CDR1 is SGHAT and CDR2 is FQDESV (reference sequence). The CDR3 consists of 16 residues. V shed 3 bases and J 4 bases; nucleotides not matched to a gene: 8. Use of 60 Vbeta and 13 Jbeta primers characterized the PCR. Using immunoSEQ multiplex PCR, the repertoire was profiled, and TCRdb retains in-frame clones only, with some absent. The data show more than 110,000 clones, with around 73% seen just once and over 1% held by the top ten. The sample originates from a study of cytomegalovirus exposure and HLA in healthy donors. Study conclusions and caveats: Follow-up analysis later connected one missense variant in DCLRE1C with trimming of TCR beta V- and J-genes. Data from an earlier analysis indicated that most TCR beta V segments were productive either about 87% or about 30% of the time. In a later analysis, at a false discovery rate of 0.05, under 20,000 TCR beta sequences matched HLA alleles.

Though nominally healthy at sampling, donors likely had unrecorded immune exposures. Sequencing input: PBMCs. This clonotype was sampled from a woman in her forties in good health and CMV-seronegative. The chain is built from TRBV11-1 and TRBJ1-3, with 8 bases matching TRBD1. The CDR3 region has the DNA TGTGCCAGCAGCTTTACTCGGACAGGGTCCGGAAACACCATATATTTT. Its translation: CASSFTRTGSGNTIYF.